This passage covers 19 T cell receptor beta chains from one sample sequenced in a study of Ad26.COV2.S vaccination and SARS-CoV-2 variants. Treatment noted: some 19 received Ad26.COV2.S at low or high dose, single or two shots; about 5 received placebo; per-sample allocation not given. Sampling took place 63 days after the first vaccine or placebo injection. Produced via immunoSEQ multiplex PCR; TCRdb's table is partial and in-frame only. Of about 480,000 clones listed, around 85% are singletons. The sample in question was peripheral blood, obtained in a trial of Ad26.COV2.S vaccine versus placebo. The receptors here all came from a person between 18 and 60 years old who received the Ad26.COV2.S COVID-19 vaccine or a placebo.

CDR3 loop: CASSRGTGVDEQYF. As DNA, the CDR3 is TGTGCCAGCAGTAGGGGGACAGGGGTGGACGAGCAGTACTTC. The chain has TRBV27 and TRBJ2-7; 10 bases align to TRBD1. Unmatched junction bases numbered 6, after V lost 5 bases and J lost 5 bases. The CDR3 runs to 14 residues. Germline V gene lookup returns CDR1 MNHEY and CDR2 SMNVEV (reference sequence).

This sequence joins TRBV27 and TRBJ1-5; possibly TRBD1 for D (6 bases). V gave up 7 bases and J gave up 6 bases, with 13 bases separating them. The CDR3 is 13 residues long. CDR1 and CDR2 from the germline V gene are MNHEY and SMNVEV (reference sequence). The CDR3 protein is CASKGPGAQPQHF. Written as DNA, the CDR3 is TGTGCCAGCAAGGGCCCGGGGGCTCAGCCCCAGCATTTT.

This chain links TRBV27 with TRBJ2-1, with 13 bases fitting TRBD2. CDR1 and CDR2 (germline): MNHEY, SMNVEV (reference sequence). V dropped 8 bases and J dropped 6; count of bases not matched to a gene: 4. The CDR3 extends over 14 amino acids. CDR3 residues: CASRTSGSSNEQFF. The CDR3 coding sequence is TGTGCCAGCCGGACTAGCGGGAGTTCCAATGAGCAGTTCTTC.

This rearrangement joins TRBV15 to TRBJ2-3; tentatively, D is TRBD1 or TRBD2 (5 bases each). Looked up from germline, CDR1 is LNHNV and CDR2 is YYDKDF (reference sequence). V dropped 1 base and J dropped 11 bases, with 16 bases sitting between them. The length of the CDR3 is 14 residues. This chain's CDR3 is CATSRGGTTGGQYF. Written as DNA, the CDR3 is TGTGCCACCAGCAGAGGAGGGACGACGGGTGGGCAGTATTTT.

This chain links TRBV12-3 or TRBV12-4 with TRBJ1-5; maybe TRBD1 (5 bases). V lost 6 bases to trimming and J lost 2 bases, with 5 bases between them. There are 12 residues in the CDR3. The CDR3 loop reads CASRQGNQPQHF. CDR3 in DNA: TGTGCCAGCAGACAGGGCAATCAGCCCCAGCATTTT.

The DNA for the CDR3 is TGTGCCAGCAGCCGAATGTCGATATCCTACAATGAGCAGTTCTTC. Its translation: CASSRMSISYNEQFF. This chain uses TRBV6-5 with TRBJ2-1; no definite D call. CDR1 and CDR2 (germline): MNHEY, SVGAGI. The CDR3 has 15 amino acids. The germline V and J ends were trimmed by 6 bases and 1 base, with 13 bases remaining between them.

The CDR3 coding sequence is TGTGCCAGTAGCCAGCGGCTCACAGATACGCAGTATTTT. As protein: CASSQRLTDTQYF. The chain uses TRBV19 and TRBJ2-3, with a tentative D call TRBD2 (5 bases). The germline CDR1 and CDR2 sequences are LNHDA and SQIVND (reference sequence). This CDR3 region has 13 residues. Trimming shortened V by 6 bases and J by 2 bases, and 9 bases separated the two germline ends.

The chain couples TRBV10-3 to TRBJ1-4, with D possibly being TRBD1 (6 bases). The CDR3 has 15 residues. V was pared by 0 bases and J by 5 bases, with 10 bases between. CDR1 and CDR2 (germline): ENHRY, SYGVKD. This CDR3 reads CAISESRGGNEKLFF. The CDR3 DNA reads TGTGCCATCAGTGAGTCCAGGGGCGGGAATGAAAAACTGTTTTTT.

V is TRBV5-6 and J is TRBJ1-2; D gene uncertain. The CDR3 totals 16 residues. Trimming removed 4 bases at V and 1 base at J, with 17 bases between. CDR1 is SGHDT and CDR2 is YYEEEE in the germline V gene. In nucleotides, the CDR3 is TGTGCCAGCAGCCATGGCGGCACGAATGTTAACTATGGCTACACCTTC. Translating gives CASSHGGTNVNYGYTF.

J is TRBJ1-2 and V is TRBV28, with D possibly TRBD1 on 6 matching bases. The length of the CDR3 is 12 residues. Trimming removed 8 bases from V and 4 bases from J, with 11 bases in between. From germline, CDR1 is MDHEN and CDR2 SYDVKM. CDR3 sequence reads: CASQGGGYGYTF. In DNA, the CDR3 is TGTGCCAGCCAAGGGGGGGGCTATGGCTACACCTTC.

The rearrangement uses TRBV7-9 and TRBJ2-3; perhaps TRBD1 as D (5 bases). V lost 6 bases and J lost 2, with 9 bases in between. Germline CDR1 reads SEHNR; CDR2 reads FQNEAQ (reference sequence). This CDR3 has 13 residues. The CDR3 region has the DNA TGTGCCAGCAGTCAGGGCAACACAGATACGCAGTATTTT. Translating it yields CASSQGNTDTQYF.

This clone was detected a few times. The DNA of the CDR3 is TGTGCCAGCAGCTTCAGTAGCAATCAGCCCCAGCATTTT. Protein sequence: CASSFSSNQPQHF. The V and J genes are TRBV7-2 and TRBJ1-5; D is uncertain. The germline gives CDR1 SGHTA, CDR2 FQGNSA. This CDR3 is 13 amino acids long. Trimming stripped 3 bases from V and 0 bases from J, with 3 bases between.

This clone is a singleton in its sample. The chain carries TRBV6-6 and TRBJ2-5, with D hard to call. Germline assignment: CDR1 MNHNY and CDR2 SVGAGI (reference sequence). The CDR3 totals 11 residues. V shed 2 bases and J shed 7 bases, with 5 bases lying between them. The DNA of the CDR3 is TGTGCCAGCAGTTACGGTGGGACCCAGTACTTC. It specifies CASSYGGTQYF.

This clone was found a few times. The CDR3 nucleotides are TGTGCCAGCAGCGTAGGCTACACAGATACGCAGTATTTT. Translating gives CASSVGYTDTQYF. The chain links TRBV9 to TRBJ2-3; D uncertain. The CDR3 has 13 residues. Germline lookup yields CDR1 SGDLS and CDR2 YYNGEE. Trimming took 0 bases from V and 2 from J, leaving 4 bases between them.

This clone was seen a few times. The CDR3 protein is CASSGSPKGGSTGELFF. CDR3 in DNA: TGCGCCAGCAGCGGATCCCCTAAAGGCGGGAGCACCGGGGAGCTGTTTTTT. V is TRBV5-1 and J is TRBJ2-2; 7 nucleotides agree with TRBD2. Unmatched junction bases numbered 13, after V lost 4 bases and J lost 4 bases. This CDR3 region has 17 residues. Germline assignment: CDR1 SGHRS and CDR2 YFSETQ.

This clone was recorded a few times. The sample has other DNA sequences that encode this CDR3 too. The rearrangement uses TRBV6-2 or TRBV6-3 and TRBJ2-7; no firm D call. This CDR3 contains 12 residues. The V and J ends lost 2 bases and 3 bases respectively, with 5 bases between them. The V gene's germline CDR1 is MNHEY and CDR2 SVGEGT. The CDR3 reads CASSYGVYEQYF. For the CDR3, the DNA is TGTGCCAGCAGTTACGGGGTCTACGAGCAGTACTTC.

The chain joins TRBV19 to TRBJ2-1; D remains unclear. Germline V gene sequence: CDR1 LNHDA, CDR2 SQIVND (reference sequence). The CDR3 runs 15 residues. V lost 3 bases and J 3 bases, leaving 12 bases between the germline ends. CDR3 residues: CASSIRQAGYNEQFF. Written as DNA, the CDR3 is TGTGCCAGTAGTATTCGGCAAGCCGGCTACAATGAGCAGTTCTTC.

The chain carries TRBV5-1 and TRBJ1-3; a possible D gene is TRBD1 (6 bases). The CDR3 sequence is 15 residues long. V was clipped by 4 bases and J by 0 bases, with 11 bases between them. The V gene's germline CDR1 is SGHRS and CDR2 YFSETQ. The CDR3, as DNA: TGCGCCAGCAGCCCCACAGGGAACTCTGGAAACACCATATATTTT. This sequence encodes CASSPTGNSGNTIYF.

This chain connects TRBV13 to TRBJ2-3; tentative D call: TRBD2 (5 bases). Trimming cost V 4 bases and J 4 bases, with 12 bases left between them. The CDR3 covers 14 residues. From germline, CDR1 is PRHDT and CDR2 FYEKMQ (reference sequence). Here the CDR3 reads CASSSGLDADTQYF. The CDR3 DNA follows: TGTGCCAGCAGCTCCGGACTGGACGCAGATACGCAGTATTTT.